What follows is one T cell receptor beta chain and its context. The germline V gene encodes CDR1 LNHNV and CDR2 YYDKDF (reference sequence). The CDR3 is 16 amino acids. V lost 1 base, J lost 7 bases, and 6 bases stayed unmatched. The data were produced by immunoSEQ multiplex PCR, yet TCRdb's version contains in-frame clones alone and is incomplete. The data contain around 45,000 clones, roughly 94% of them seen just once; the ten biggest clones take up under 2%. The sample is drawn from a study of T cells in tuberculosis. Study details: Sequenced TCRs come from CD1B-GMM tetramer-binding T cells.

The receptor was isolated from a donor between 10 and 35 years old with latent tuberculosis or without tuberculosis infection. Some clones in this sample may be carry-over from other donors' samples. The rearrangement joins TRBV15 to TRBJ2-1, with TRBD2 matching 11 bases. The sequencing input was PBMCs. CDR3 amino acids: CATSRGSLAGANEQFF. CDR3 bases: TGTGCCACCAGCAGAGGTTCACTAGCGGGAGCAAATGAGCAGTTCTTC. Full variable domain (rest looked up from reference TRBV15 and TRBJ2-1): DAMVIQNPRYQVTQFGKPVTLSCSQTLNHNVMYWYQQKSSQAPKLLFHYYDKDFNNEADTPDNFQSRRPNTSFCFLDIRSPGLGDTAMYLCATSRGSLAGANEQFFGPGTRLTVL.